A single sample gave rise to the 19 T cell receptor beta chains below, sequenced in a study of low-dose radiotherapy and immunotherapy resistance in tumors. Time point noted: before trial treatment. First-strand cDNA relied on TRAV- and TRBV-specific primers spanning alpha and beta chains. A constant-region primer paired with the V-primer adapter amplified TCRs over around 18 PCR cycles. TCRdb independently ran MiXCR on the reads; one entry per CDR3 protein. Among 70,000 to 90,000 distinct CDR3 sequences listed, roughly a sixth were seen once. Sequencing was performed on PBMCs, taken before treatment. These receptors were obtained from a male donor with prostate cancer.

This clonotype has more than one count but fewer than ten. The chain links TRBV5-1 to TRBJ1-5; a possible D gene is TRBD1 (5 bases). Trimming removed 3 bases from V and 6 bases from J, with 13 bases in between. CDR1 and CDR2 from the germline V gene are SGHRS and YFSETQ. The CDR3 contains 14 residues. CDR3 in DNA: TGCGCCAGCAGCTCGGAGGGACGGGGTCAGCCCCAGCATTTT. Its translation: CASSSEGRGQPQHF.

The table lists this clonotype with many counts. The rearrangement joins TRBV7-2 to TRBJ2-1; a weak D match, TRBD1 (5 bases). The CDR3 runs 14 residues. Trimming stripped 8 bases from V and 0 bases from J, with 11 bases between. From germline, CDR1 is SGHTA and CDR2 FQGNSA. The CDR3 protein is CASSRDSSYNEQFF. For the CDR3, the DNA is TGTGCCAGCTCCAGAGACAGCTCCTACAATGAGCAGTTCTTC.

The chain couples TRBV29-1 to TRBJ2-5; the D is unclear. Trimming removed 4 bases at V and 5 bases at J, with 11 bases between. In germline, CDR1 is SQVTM, CDR2 ANQGSEA. The CDR3 sequence is 12 residues long. Written as DNA, the CDR3 is TGCAGCGTTGTCTCGGCACAGGAGACCCAGTACTTC. It translates to CSVVSAQETQYF.

This clonotype appeared many times. V gene TRBV6-6 combines with J gene TRBJ1-6, with 9 bases that match TRBD1. The V and J ends lost 7 bases and 7 bases, in that order; junction bases with no gene match: 8. Germline CDR1 and CDR2: MNHNY and SVGAGI (reference sequence). The CDR3 covers 15 residues. The CDR3 reads CASTYWTGVNSPLHF. The CDR3 DNA follows: TGTGCCAGCACCTACTGGACAGGGGTCAATTCACCCCTCCACTTT.

This clonotype was counted ten times or more. The V and J genes are TRBV30 and TRBJ1-2; D is uncertain. The V end lost 1 base, the J end lost 7 bases, and 7 bases lay between the germline ends. Per germline, CDR1 GTSNPN and CDR2 SVGIG (reference sequence). The CDR3 has 11 residues. The CDR3 reads CAWSADLGYTF. The CDR3 region has the DNA TGTGCCTGGAGTGCGGACCTTGGCTACACCTTC. The full variable domain, rest sourced from reference TRBV30 and TRBJ1-2, is SQTIHQWPATLVQPVGSPLSLECTVEGTSNPNLYWYRQAAGRGLQLLFYSVGIGQISSEVPQNLSASRPQDRQFILSSKKLLLSDSGFYLCAWSADLGYTFGSGTRLTVV.

This clonotype was seen many times. The CDR3 spells CAISESTVSNQPQHF. CDR3 in DNA: TGTGCCATCAGTGAGTCGACAGTTAGCAATCAGCCCCAGCATTTT. The chain carries TRBV10-3 and TRBJ1-5; maybe TRBD1 (5 bases). V lost 0 bases, J lost 0 bases, and 6 bases lay in between. Germline CDR1 is ENHRY and CDR2 is SYGVKD. This CDR3 is 15 amino acids long.

This clonotype was picked up many times. For the CDR3, the DNA is TGTGCCAGCACCCCCGCGCGGGGGCCCATGAGGGAGCAGTACTTC. It encodes CASTPARGPMREQYF. The rearrangement links TRBV6-5 to TRBJ2-7, with D tentatively TRBD2 (7 bases). Germline V lookup: CDR1 MNHEY, CDR2 SVGAGI. The CDR3 is 15 amino acids. Trimming cost V 7 bases and J 7 bases, with 23 bases left between them.

Ten or more counts support this clonotype. The CDR3 region is CSVYGTGGALGGAFF. As DNA, the CDR3 is TGCAGCGTCTACGGGACAGGGGGCGCATTAGGAGGAGCTTTCTTT. The chain is built from TRBV29-1 and TRBJ1-1; 12 bases agree with TRBD1. The length of the CDR3 is 15 residues. The V and J ends lost 6 bases and 10 bases, in that order; junction bases with no gene match: 15. Germline V gives CDR1 SQVTM, CDR2 ANQGSEA.

This clonotype was counted ten times or more. The J gene is TRBJ1-3, the V gene TRBV28; 8 bases are a match to TRBD1. CDR3 length: 17 amino acids. Germline V gene data show CDR1 as MDHEN and CDR2 as SYDVKM. J gave up 0 bases and V 11 bases, and 15 bases lay outside the gene matches. The CDR3 spells CAAGTGDLPISGNTIYF. CDR3 DNA: TGTGCCGCAGGGACAGGCGATCTCCCAATCTCTGGAAACACCATATATTTT. The complete variable domain, with remaining parts taken from reference TRBV28 and TRBJ1-3, reads DVKVTQSSRYLVKRTGEKVFLECVQDMDHENMFWYRQDPGLGLRLIYFSYDVKMKEKGDIPEGYSVSREKKERFSLILESASTNQTSMYLCAAGTGDLPISGNTIYFGEGSWLTVV.

Worth noting for this clonotype: This probably arose from a read error, given a far larger clone one base away. This sequence joins TRBV5-1 and TRBJ2-7; 7 bases line up with TRBD2. CDR3 size: 15 residues. Unmatched junction bases numbered 11, after V lost 1 base and J lost 7 bases. Germline CDR1 SGHRS, CDR2 YFSETQ. As DNA, the CDR3 is TGCGCCAGCAGCTTGTCCCCCACTAGCGTAGATGAGCAGTACTTC. Translated, it gives CASSLSPTSVDEQYF.

This clonotype occurred many times. This chain joins TRBV30 and TRBJ2-5, with D possibly TRBD1 on 6 matching bases. CDR1 GTSNPN and CDR2 SVGIG come from the germline V gene (reference sequence). Between the trimmed V and J ends, which lost 3 bases and 2 bases, there was a span of 10 bases. This CDR3 is 13 amino acids long. The chain's CDR3 is CAWRRGIQETQYF. DNA of the CDR3: TGTGCCTGGAGGAGGGGGATTCAAGAGACCCAGTACTTC.

In this sample, this clonotype turned up a few times. The V gene is TRBV2, the J gene TRBJ2-7, with D hard to call. CDR3 length: 16 residues. Germline loops: CDR1 SNHLY, CDR2 FYNNEI. The V and J ends lost 4 bases and 4 bases respectively, with 20 bases between them. CDR3 in amino acids: CASSVGRPTLGYEQYF. The CDR3 region has the DNA TGTGCCAGCAGTGTTGGCAGGCCTACCCTCGGGTACGAGCAGTACTTC.

Regarding this clonotype: This may be a read error, as it is one base from a much larger clone. The chain combines TRBV20-1 with TRBJ2-5, with D possibly being TRBD1 or TRBD2 (5 bases each). CDR3 length: 15 residues. Looked up from germline, CDR1 is DFQATT and CDR2 is SNEGSKA (reference sequence). V dropped 1 base and J dropped 5 bases, with 17 bases sitting between them. The CDR3 coding sequence is TGCAGTGCTAGAGTATTCGACCAGGGCGGGGAGACCCAGTACTTC. This sequence encodes CSARVFDQGGETQYF.

This clonotype was picked up many times. This sequence joins TRBV10-2 and TRBJ2-5; a weak D match, TRBD2 (6 bases). The CDR3 totals 14 residues. From germline, CDR1 is WSHSY and CDR2 SAAADI. V lost 2 bases and J lost 2, with 9 bases in between. The CDR3 bases are TGCGCCAGCAGTGAGCGGGGGAAGCAAGAGACCCAGTACTTC. Its translation: CASSERGKQETQYF.

Many counts were recorded for this clonotype. This chain joins TRBV5-6 and TRBJ1-3; TRBD1 is a possible D gene (6 bases). The length of the CDR3 is 15 residues. The germline CDR1 and CDR2 sequences are SGHDT and YYEEEE. Trimming left V 5 bases short and J 0 bases short, with 12 bases between. DNA for the CDR3: TGTGCCAGCAGACCTAGACAGGCCTCTGGAAACACCATATATTTT. This translates into CASRPRQASGNTIYF.

This clonotype was found many times. DNA of the CDR3: TGCAGTGCTATCGCAAATAGCGGGAGTTACTCCTACGAGCAGTACTTC. Protein: CSAIANSGSYSYEQYF. This sequence joins TRBV20-1 and TRBJ2-7; 9 positions agree with TRBD2. CDR1 and CDR2 (germline): DFQATT, SNEGSKA (reference sequence). With V trimmed by 4 bases and J by 0 bases, 10 bases remained unmatched. The CDR3 is 16 amino acids.

This clonotype was seen many times. J is TRBJ1-1 and V is TRBV7-9, with D possibly matching TRBD1 (5 bases). V was clipped by 1 base and J by 1 base, with 16 bases between them. CDR1 SEHNR and CDR2 FQNEAQ come from the germline V gene (reference sequence). CDR3 length: 17 amino acids. DNA of the CDR3: TGTGCCAGCAGCTTAGTAGGCGGGGGAGACAGGAACACTGAAGCTTTCTTT. Protein: CASSLVGGGDRNTEAFF.

This clonotype has at least ten counts. The rearrangement joins TRBV2 to TRBJ2-7; 7 bases align to TRBD1. V was pared by 10 bases and J by 7 bases, with 4 bases of the junction left unmatched. Germline lookup yields CDR1 SNHLY and CDR2 FYNNEI. CDR3 length: 10 residues. The CDR3 region is CATQDREQYF. The CDR3 DNA is TGTGCCACTCAGGACAGGGAGCAGTACTTC.

The rearrangement joins TRBV7-6 to TRBJ1-4; no clear D. Germline V gene data show CDR1 as SGHVS and CDR2 as FNYEAQ. The ends were cut back, 7 bases at V and 8 bases at J, with 14 bases in the middle. The CDR3 is made up of 13 amino acids. In DNA form, the CDR3 reads TGTGCCAGCACTGTTTTTGAAGGCGAAAAACTGTTTTTT. It specifies CASTVFEGEKLFF.